There are a few counts of the clone carrying this TCR beta chain. The CDR3 spans 14 residues. CDR1 and CDR2 from the germline V gene are SGHTA and FQGNSA. Trimming shortened V by 5 bases and J by 2 bases, and 12 bases separated the two germline ends. The data were taken from a study of tumour-infiltrating T cells in Burkitt lymphoma. TCRdb's copy holds only in-frame clones and misses some; the assay was immunoSEQ multiplex PCR. This table holds tens of thousands of clones, around 30% found once. Sample: tumor tissue. The receptor was isolated from a human donor with Burkitt lymphoma. The gene calls are TRBV7-2 and TRBJ1-1; maybe TRBD1 (6 bases). Here the CDR3 reads CASSPGQTNTEAFF. DNA of the CDR3: TGTGCCAGCAGCCCAGGACAGACAAACACTGAAGCTTTCTTT.